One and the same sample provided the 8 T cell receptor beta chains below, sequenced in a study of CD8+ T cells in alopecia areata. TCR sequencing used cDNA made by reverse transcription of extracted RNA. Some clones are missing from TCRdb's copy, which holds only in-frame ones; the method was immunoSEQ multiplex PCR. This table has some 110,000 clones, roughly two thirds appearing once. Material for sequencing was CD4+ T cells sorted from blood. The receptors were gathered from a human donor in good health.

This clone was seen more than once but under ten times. The CDR3 nucleotides are TGTGCCAGCAGTGAAGATTTAAGGAAGGAAAAACTGTTTTTT. Translating it yields CASSEDLRKEKLFF. The chain recombines TRBV6-1 with TRBJ1-4; no clear D gene. Germline assignment: CDR1 MNHNS and CDR2 SASEGT. The CDR3 is made up of 14 amino acids. V lost 1 base to trimming and J lost 8 bases, with 11 bases between them.

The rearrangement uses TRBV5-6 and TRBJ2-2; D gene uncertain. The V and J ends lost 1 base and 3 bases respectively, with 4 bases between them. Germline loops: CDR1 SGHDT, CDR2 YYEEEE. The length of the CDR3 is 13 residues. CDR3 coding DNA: TGTGCCAGCAGCTTGAAGTACACCGGGGAGCTGTTTTTT. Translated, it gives CASSLKYTGELFF.

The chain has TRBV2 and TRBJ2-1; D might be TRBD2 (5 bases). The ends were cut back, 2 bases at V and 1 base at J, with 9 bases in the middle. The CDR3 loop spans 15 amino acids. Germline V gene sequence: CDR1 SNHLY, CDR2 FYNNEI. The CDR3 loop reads CASSERGLSYNEQFF. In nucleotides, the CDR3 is TGTGCCAGCAGTGAAAGAGGACTTTCCTACAATGAGCAGTTCTTC. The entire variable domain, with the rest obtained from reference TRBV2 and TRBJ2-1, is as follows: EPEVTQTPSHQVTQMGQEVILRCVPISNHLYFYWYRQILGQKVEFLVSFYNNEISEKSEIFDDQFSVERPDGSNFTLKIRSTKLEDSAMYFCASSERGLSYNEQFFGPGTRLTVL.

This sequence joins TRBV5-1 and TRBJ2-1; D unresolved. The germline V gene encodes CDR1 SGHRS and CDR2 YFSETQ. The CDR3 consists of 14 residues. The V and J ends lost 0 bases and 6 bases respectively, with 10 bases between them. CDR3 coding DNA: TGCGCCAGCAGCTTGGTGGTTGCTAGCAATGAGCAGTTCTTC. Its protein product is CASSLVVASNEQFF.

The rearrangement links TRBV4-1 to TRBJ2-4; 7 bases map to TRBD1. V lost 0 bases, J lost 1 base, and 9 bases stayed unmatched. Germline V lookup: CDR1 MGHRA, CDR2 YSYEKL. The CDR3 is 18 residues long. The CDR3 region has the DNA TGCGCCAGCAGCCAAGATTCCCAGACAGGGCTCGCCAAAAACATTCAGTACTTC. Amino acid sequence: CASSQDSQTGLAKNIQYF.

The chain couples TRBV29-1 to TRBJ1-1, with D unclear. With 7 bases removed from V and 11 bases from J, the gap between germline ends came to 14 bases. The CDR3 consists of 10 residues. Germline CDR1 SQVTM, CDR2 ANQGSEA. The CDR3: CSGGSGRAFF. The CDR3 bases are TGCAGCGGGGGTAGTGGGAGGGCTTTCTTT.

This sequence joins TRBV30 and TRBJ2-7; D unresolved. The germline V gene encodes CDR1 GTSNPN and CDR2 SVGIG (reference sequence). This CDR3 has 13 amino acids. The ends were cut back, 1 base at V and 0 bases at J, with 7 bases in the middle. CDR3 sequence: CAWSAFTSYEQYF. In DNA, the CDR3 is TGTGCCTGGAGTGCCTTTACCTCCTACGAGCAGTACTTC.

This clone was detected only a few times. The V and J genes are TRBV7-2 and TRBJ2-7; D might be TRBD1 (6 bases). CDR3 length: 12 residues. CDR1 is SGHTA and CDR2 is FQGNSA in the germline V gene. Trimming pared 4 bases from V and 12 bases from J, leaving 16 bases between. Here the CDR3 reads CASSYGNRAAYF. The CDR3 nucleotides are TGTGCCAGCAGCTACGGAAACAGGGCGGCGTACTTC.